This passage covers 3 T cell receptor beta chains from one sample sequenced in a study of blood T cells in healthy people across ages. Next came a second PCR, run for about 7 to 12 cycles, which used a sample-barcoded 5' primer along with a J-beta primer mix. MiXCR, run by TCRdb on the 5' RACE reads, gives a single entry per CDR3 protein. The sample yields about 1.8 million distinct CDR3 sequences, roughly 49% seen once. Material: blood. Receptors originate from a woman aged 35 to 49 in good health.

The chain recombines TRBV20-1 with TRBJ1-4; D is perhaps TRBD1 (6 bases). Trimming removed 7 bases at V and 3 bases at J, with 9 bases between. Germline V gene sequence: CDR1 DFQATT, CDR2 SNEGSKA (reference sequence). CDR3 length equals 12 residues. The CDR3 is CSVQGSNEKLFF. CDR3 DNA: TGCAGTGTACAGGGTTCTAATGAAAAACTGTTTTTT.

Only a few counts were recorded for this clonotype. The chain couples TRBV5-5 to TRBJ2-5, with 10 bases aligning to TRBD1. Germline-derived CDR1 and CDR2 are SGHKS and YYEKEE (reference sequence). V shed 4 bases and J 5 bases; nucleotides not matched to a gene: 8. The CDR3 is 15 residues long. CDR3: CASSTKTGGRETQYF. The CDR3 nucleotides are TGTGCCAGCAGCACTAAGACAGGGGGCCGGGAGACCCAGTACTTC.

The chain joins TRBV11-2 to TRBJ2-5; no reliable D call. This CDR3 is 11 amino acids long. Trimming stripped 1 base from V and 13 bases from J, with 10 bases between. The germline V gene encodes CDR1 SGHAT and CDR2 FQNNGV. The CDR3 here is CASSLGPRLYF. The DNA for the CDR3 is TGTGCCAGCAGCTTAGGACCGCGGCTGTACTTC. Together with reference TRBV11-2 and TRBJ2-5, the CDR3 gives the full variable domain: EAGVAQSPRYKIIEKRQSVAFWCNPISGHATLYWYQQILGQGPKLLIQFQNNGVVDDSQLPKDRFSAERLKGVDSTLKIQPAKLEDSAVYLCASSLGPRLYFGPGTRLLVL.